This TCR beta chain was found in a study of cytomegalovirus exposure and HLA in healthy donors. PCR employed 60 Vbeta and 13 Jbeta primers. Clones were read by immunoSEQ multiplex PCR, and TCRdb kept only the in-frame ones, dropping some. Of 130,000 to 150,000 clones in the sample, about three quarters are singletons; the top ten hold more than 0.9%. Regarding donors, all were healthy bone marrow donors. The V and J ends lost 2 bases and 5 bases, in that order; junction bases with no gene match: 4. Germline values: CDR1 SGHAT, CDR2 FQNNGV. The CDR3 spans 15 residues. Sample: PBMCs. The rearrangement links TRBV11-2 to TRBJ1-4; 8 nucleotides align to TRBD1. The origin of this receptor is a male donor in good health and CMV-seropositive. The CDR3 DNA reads TGTGCCAGCAGCTTAAACAGGGGGGTGAATGAAAAACTGTTTTTT. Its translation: CASSLNRGVNEKLFF.